These 30 T cell receptor beta chains share one sample of origin, sequenced in a study of blood T cells in healthy people across ages (dated by TCRdb to about 2015). Library preparation was by 5' RACE. Instrument on record: Illumina HiSeq 2500. A second about 7 to 12 cycle PCR used a sample-barcoded 5' primer and a J-beta primer mix. Through fastp at Q25 and MiXCR, TCRdb rebuilt clones from the public reads, retaining in-frame beta chains. Each record represents a unique CDR3 protein, reported with the most common genes and DNA among its rows. Here the sample has roughly 800,000 distinct CDR3 sequences; around 25% occur a single time. The ten largest account for under 3% of the sample. This sample was also put to use in a study of T cells of mothers and their children.

The sequenced material came from blood. The source is a boy under 18 in good health.

The chain is built from TRBV6-5 and TRBJ2-1; D is undetermined. Germline assignment: CDR1 MNHEY and CDR2 SVGAGI. CDR3 length equals 15 residues. V lost 6 bases and J 7 bases, leaving 19 bases between the germline ends. CDR3 region: CASSTRSSKRNEQFF. The CDR3 DNA is TGTGCCAGCAGCACCAGGAGTAGTAAAAGGAATGAGCAGTTCTTC.

This clonotype was seen only a few times. The chain has TRBV12-3 or TRBV12-4 and TRBJ1-2; TRBD1 is a possible D gene (6 bases). With 7 bases removed from V and 8 bases from J, the gap between germline ends came to 14 bases. This CDR3 comprises 12 residues. The CDR3 region has the DNA TGTGCCAGCAACAGGGCGGTGGAGGGCTACACCTTC. This encodes CASNRAVEGYTF.

The gene calls are TRBV12-3 or TRBV12-4 and TRBJ1-3; TRBD1 might be the D (6 bases). Trimming cost V 11 bases and J 0 bases, with 17 bases left between them. The CDR3 contains 15 residues. The CDR3 region is CASRQGPRSGNTIYF. The CDR3 DNA reads TGTGCCTCACGCCAGGGGCCCCGCTCTGGAAACACCATATATTTT.

The gene calls are TRBV29-1 and TRBJ1-1; a possible D gene is TRBD1 (6 bases). Trimming cost V 5 bases and J 0 bases, with 13 bases left between them. Germline CDR1 SQVTM, CDR2 ANQGSEA. This CDR3 comprises 14 residues. CDR3 DNA: TGCAGCGTTTCCAGGGGAGGGGTGAACACTGAAGCTTTCTTT. Translated: CSVSRGGVNTEAFF.

The V gene is TRBV4-2, the J gene TRBJ1-6, with 7 bases identical to TRBD1. Germline V CDR1 and CDR2: LGHNA, YNFKEQ. The ends lost 0 bases at V and 6 bases at J; junction bases unmatched: 8. The length of the CDR3 is 17 residues. In DNA form, the CDR3 reads TGTGCCAGCAGCCAAGATATCGGGACAGAAACTAATTCACCCCTCCACTTT. Protein product: CASSQDIGTETNSPLHF.

The chain has TRBV12-3 or TRBV12-4 and TRBJ2-5, with D perhaps TRBD1 or TRBD2 (5 bases each). Trimming left V 8 bases short and J 4 bases short, with 11 bases between. The CDR3 runs 12 residues. DNA for the CDR3: TGTGCCAGCGAACGTGGGGGAGAGACCCAGTACTTC. This encodes CASERGGETQYF.

This clonotype showed up just a few times. The rearrangement links TRBV7-9 to TRBJ2-7; 7 bases fit TRBD1. CDR3 size: 15 residues. The junction had 11 bases not matched to a gene; V was cut back by 5 bases and J by 4 bases. Germline CDR1 SEHNR, CDR2 FQNEAQ (reference sequence). Written as DNA, the CDR3 is TGTGCCAGCAGCCCCCGTGGAAGGGGGCAGTACGAGCAGTACTTC. Its protein is CASSPRGRGQYEQYF.

This sequence joins TRBV6-5 and TRBJ2-2; D possibly corresponds to TRBD1 (6 bases). Trimming shortened V by 4 bases and J by 0 bases, and 12 bases separated the two germline ends. The CDR3 covers 16 residues. Germline assignment: CDR1 MNHEY and CDR2 SVGAGI. As DNA, the CDR3 is TGTGCCAGCAGTTCTCGAGAGGGGGCGAACACCGGGGAGCTGTTTTTT. Translating gives CASSSREGANTGELFF.

The V and J genes are TRBV9 and TRBJ2-3; possibly TRBD2 for D (6 bases). V lost 3 bases and J lost 0, with 17 bases in between. CDR3 length: 17 amino acids. Germline CDR1 is SGDLS and CDR2 is YYNGEE. The CDR3: CASSAPRERPSTDTQYF. In DNA, the CDR3 is TGTGCCAGCAGCGCCCCCCGGGAGCGCCCTAGCACAGATACGCAGTATTTT.

The chain has TRBV7-9 and TRBJ1-1; D is undetermined. The V and J ends lost 1 base and 1 base respectively, with 13 bases between them. This CDR3 contains 16 residues. Germline V gene data show CDR1 as SEHNR and CDR2 as FQNEAQ (reference sequence). CDR3 coding DNA: TGTGCCAGCAGCTTAGGAGTGCCGACCACGAACACTGAAGCTTTCTTT. Translated, it gives CASSLGVPTTNTEAFF.

This clonotype was counted between two and nine times. The chain carries TRBV7-3 and TRBJ2-7; D is perhaps TRBD1 (6 bases). The V and J ends lost 4 bases and 5 bases respectively, with 15 bases between them. The CDR3 has 14 residues. CDR1 and CDR2 from the germline V gene are SGHTA and FQGTGA. The CDR3: CASSSTGHGDEQYF. The CDR3, as DNA: TGTGCCAGCAGCTCCACAGGGCATGGCGACGAGCAGTACTTC.

The chain joins TRBV7-3 to TRBJ2-5; the match to TRBD1 covers 7 bases. The V gene end was trimmed by 5 bases and the J gene end by 3 bases; junction bases not matched to a gene: 9. The CDR3 loop spans 15 amino acids. Germline V CDR1 and CDR2: SGHTA, FQGTGA. The CDR3 DNA sequence: TGTGCCAGCAGCCCTGGGGCCACAGGGGAAGAGACCCAGTACTTC. Amino acids: CASSPGATGEETQYF.

Turning to this clonotype: Given the absence of the conserved phenylalanine or tryptophan at the CDR3 end, a read error is likely. V gene TRBV12-3 or TRBV12-4 combines with J gene TRBJ2-7; no firm D call. The CDR3 is 11 amino acids. Trimming pared 7 bases from V and 3 bases from J, leaving 7 bases between. CDR3 DNA sequence: TGTGCCAGCACAGGCCTCTACGAGCAGTACTAC. Its translation: CASTGLYEQYY.

This clonotype turned up a few times. One junction end disagrees with the germline gene, perhaps due to a read error. CDR3 DNA: TGTACCAGCAGTTCCGGGGATACGCAGTATTTT. It codes for CTSSSGDTQYF. The gene calls are TRBV27 and TRBJ2-3; D is undetermined. Germline V gene sequence: CDR1 MNHEY, CDR2 SMNVEV (reference sequence). The CDR3 consists of 11 residues.

This clonotype has only a few counts. The chain combines TRBV6-4 with TRBJ2-3, with D possibly being TRBD1 or TRBD2 (5 bases each). From germline, CDR1 is MRHNA and CDR2 SNTAGT. The CDR3 extends over 13 amino acids. The ends were cut back, 3 bases at V and 10 bases at J, with 14 bases in the middle. The CDR3 reads CASSEGTGFPQYF. CDR3 sequence (DNA): TGTGCCAGCAGTGAAGGGACGGGTTTTCCGCAGTATTTT.

The chain has TRBV25-1 and TRBJ1-2; TRBD1 aligns across 7 bases. The germline V gene has CDR1 MGHDK and CDR2 SYGVNS. Germline trimming cut 4 bases from V and 7 bases from J; bases unmatched to any gene: 15. The CDR3 spans 16 residues. The CDR3 DNA sequence: TGTGCCAGCAGTGGCCCGACAGGGCTCGTCCCGGCTGGCTACACCTTC. Its translation: CASSGPTGLVPAGYTF.

This clonotype was seen only a few times. This chain connects TRBV20-1 to TRBJ2-5; TRBD2 is a possible D gene (5 bases). The CDR3 spans 16 residues. Trimming cost V 0 bases and J 4 bases, with 18 bases left between them. Germline CDR1 reads DFQATT; CDR2 reads SNEGSKA (reference sequence). Here the CDR3 reads CSARDLEGSIRETQYF. CDR3 sequence (DNA): TGCAGTGCTAGAGATTTAGAGGGTAGTATCAGAGAGACCCAGTACTTC.

CDR3 protein: CAWSAALYGYTF. The DNA for the CDR3 is TGTGCCTGGAGTGCGGCCCTCTATGGCTACACCTTC. V gene TRBV30 combines with J gene TRBJ1-2; D unresolved. The V end was cut by 1 base, the J end by 4 bases, with 7 bases between. The germline V gene has CDR1 GTSNPN and CDR2 SVGIG (reference sequence). The CDR3 contains 12 residues.

The V call is TRBV2, the J call TRBJ2-5; D might be TRBD1 or TRBD2, each matching 5 bases. Germline loops: CDR1 SNHLY, CDR2 FYNNEI. V lost 3 bases and J 4 bases, leaving 9 bases between the germline ends. CDR3 length: 13 amino acids. CDR3 DNA sequence: TGTGCCAGCAGTGACGGGGCTGTAGAGACCCAGTACTTC. This sequence encodes CASSDGAVETQYF.

The rearrangement uses TRBV6-1 and TRBJ2-3; D unclear. CDR1 MNHNS and CDR2 SASEGT come from the germline V gene. The CDR3 has 14 amino acids. Trimming stripped 4 bases from V and 6 bases from J, with 14 bases between. The DNA for the CDR3 is TGTGCCAGCAGTGTCTCCCCGCTCCAGGATACGCAGTATTTT. Translated: CASSVSPLQDTQYF.

This clonotype was picked up a small number of times. The gene calls are TRBV30 and TRBJ1-2; D is unclear. The ends were cut back, 4 bases at V and 4 bases at J, with 7 bases in the middle. The CDR3 is 11 amino acids. Germline V gene lookup returns CDR1 GTSNPN and CDR2 SVGIG (reference sequence). As DNA, the CDR3 is TGTGCCTGGAATATCGCCTATGGCTACACCTTC. As protein: CAWNIAYGYTF.

Many counts were recorded for this clonotype. J is TRBJ1-4 and V is TRBV6-6; D remains unclear. This CDR3 contains 13 residues. Germline V gene sequence: CDR1 MNHNY, CDR2 SVGAGI (reference sequence). Between the trimmed V and J ends, which lost 0 bases and 8 bases, there was a span of 7 bases. In nucleotides, the CDR3 is TGTGCCAGCAGTTACTCAGGGAAAGAAAAACTGTTTTTT. Translating gives CASSYSGKEKLFF.

The chain couples TRBV20-1 to TRBJ1-1; the D gene is possibly TRBD1 (5 bases). The V end was cut by 3 bases, the J end by 2 bases, with 13 bases between. The CDR3 sequence is 14 residues long. The germline CDR1 and CDR2 sequences are DFQATT and SNEGSKA (reference sequence). The CDR3 DNA is TGCAGTGCTAGGACCCTCAGGGCTAACACTGAAGCTTTCTTT. It yields the protein CSARTLRANTEAFF.

This clonotype was observed a handful of times. The chain carries TRBV7-9 and TRBJ2-5; 7 nucleotides match TRBD2. The end of the DNA aligns better with TRBJ2-1, so the J call may be wrong. Germline CDR1 reads SEHNR; CDR2 reads FQNEAQ (reference sequence). CDR3 length: 12 amino acids. CDR3 in amino acids: CASSRAGDEQFF. The CDR3 coding sequence is TGTGCCAGCAGCCGGGCGGGGGATGAGCAGTTCTTC.

The sample holds a few counts of this clonotype. J is TRBJ1-1 and V is TRBV19; unclear D gene. CDR3 size: 13 residues. Germline lookup yields CDR1 LNHDA and CDR2 SQIVND (reference sequence). Trimming pared 9 bases from V and 6 bases from J, leaving 17 bases between. The CDR3 is CASQRALGAEAFF. The CDR3 DNA is TGTGCCAGCCAAAGGGCACTTGGGGCTGAAGCTTTCTTT.

The table lists this clonotype with a few counts. This chain joins TRBV2 and TRBJ1-2; the match to TRBD1 covers 8 bases. CDR3 size: 14 residues. Germline V gives CDR1 SNHLY, CDR2 FYNNEI. The V gene end was trimmed by 10 bases and the J gene end by 2 bases; junction bases not matched to a gene: 9. The CDR3 nucleotides are TGTGCCACCGGACAGGGTTTGGGAAACTATGGCTACACCTTC. Translated: CATGQGLGNYGYTF.

This clonotype has only a few counts. The chain uses TRBV6-5 and TRBJ2-2, with 8 bases that match TRBD1. Trimming took 6 bases from V and 5 from J; bases not matched to a gene: 5. This CDR3 spans 14 amino acids. Germline V lookup: CDR1 MNHEY, CDR2 SVGAGI. CDR3 sequence reads: CASRWTGPTGELFF. CDR3 bases: TGTGCCAGCAGATGGACAGGGCCAACCGGGGAGCTGTTTTTT.

This clonotype has just a few counts. The rearrangement uses TRBV5-1 and TRBJ1-4; D perhaps matches TRBD1 (5 bases). CDR1 SGHRS and CDR2 YFSETQ come from the germline V gene. V was pared by 2 bases and J by 4 bases, with 9 bases between. CDR3 length: 14 amino acids. In DNA form, the CDR3 reads TGCGCCAGCAGCTTCGACAGCCTTAATGAAAAACTGTTTTTT. As protein: CASSFDSLNEKLFF.

In the case of this clonotype: The final CDR3 position lacks the conserved phenylalanine or tryptophan, pointing to a likely read error. The rearrangement joins TRBV20-1 to TRBJ2-1; TRBD2 aligns across 7 bases. The germline V gene has CDR1 DFQATT and CDR2 SNEGSKA (reference sequence). The CDR3 covers 15 residues. Germline trimming cut 6 bases from V and 5 bases from J; bases unmatched to any gene: 13. The CDR3 loop is CSAAQAGSFHNEQFL. The CDR3, as DNA: TGCAGTGCGGCTCAAGCGGGGTCCTTCCACAATGAGCAGTTCTTA.

The chain is built from TRBV29-1 and TRBJ2-7; 7 bases map to TRBD2. The CDR3 runs 12 residues. The trim removed 6 bases at V and 6 bases at J, leaving 8 bases unmatched. Per germline, CDR1 SQVTM and CDR2 ANQGSEA. This chain's CDR3 is CSVRELASEQYF. The CDR3, as DNA: TGCAGCGTGAGGGAACTAGCGTCCGAGCAGTACTTC.